These 20 T cell receptor beta chains were sequenced from one sample in a study of T-cell reconstitution after alpha-beta-depleted transplantation in children. This sample's TCRbeta library carried unique molecular identifier barcodes. TCRdb reprocessed the PCR reads with MiXCR, giving one entry per CDR3 protein. The profile shows about a million distinct CDR3 sequences, about 29% of them singletons. The sequencing used PBMCs, mostly from graft donor cells, collected 360 days after TCRalphabeta/CD19-depleted stem cell transplant. These TCRs come from a boy in the first two years of life who had a stem cell transplant for SCID, so the T cells may come from the graft donor.

The J gene is TRBJ2-1, the V gene TRBV7-3; TRBD2 matches 8 bases. V shed 2 bases, J shed 1 base, and the junction held 10 bases outside the gene matches. Germline V CDR1 and CDR2: SGHTA, FQGTGA. The CDR3 is made up of 18 amino acids. This CDR3 reads CASSLSLLAGLSYNEQFF. In DNA, the CDR3 is TGTGCCAGCAGCTTATCTCTTCTAGCGGGCCTTTCCTACAATGAGCAGTTCTTC.

This clonotype was counted between two and nine times. This chain joins TRBV12-3 or TRBV12-4 and TRBJ2-1; 9 bases are a match to TRBD1. Germline trimming cut 6 bases from V and 5 bases from J; bases unmatched to any gene: 8. The CDR3 contains 15 residues. The CDR3 bases are TGTGCCAGCAGCCCAGACAGGGGGGTCGACAATGAGCAGTTCTTC. It translates to CASSPDRGVDNEQFF.

The V gene is TRBV15, the J gene TRBJ1-4, with 7 bases matching TRBD1. From germline, CDR1 is LNHNV and CDR2 YYDKDF (reference sequence). V dropped 5 bases and J dropped 8; count of bases not matched to a gene: 11. The CDR3 runs to 15 residues. The CDR3 nucleotides are TGTGCCACCAGCGCCAGGGAGGGGGCGCAAGAAAAACTGTTTTTT. Its translation: CATSAREGAQEKLFF.

This clonotype was detected a few times. J is TRBJ2-1 and V is TRBV11-2, with D perhaps matching TRBD2 (7 bases). Germline V gives CDR1 SGHAT, CDR2 FQNNGV. CDR3 length: 13 residues. Trimming took 5 bases from V and 15 from J, leaving 20 bases between them. CDR3 sequence reads: CASSLGRGGKPFF. CDR3 in DNA: TGTGCCAGCAGCCTGGGGAGGGGGGGTAAACCGTTCTTC.

This clonotype was detected only a few times. The chain uses TRBV5-1 and TRBJ2-7; 7 bases align to TRBD1. The V gene end was trimmed by 1 base and the J gene end by 0 bases; junction bases not matched to a gene: 4. Germline loops: CDR1 SGHRS, CDR2 YFSETQ. CDR3 size: 15 residues. For the CDR3, the DNA is TGCGCCAGCAGCTTGAACGGGGACAGCTCCTACGAGCAGTACTTC. Translated: CASSLNGDSSYEQYF.

The V gene is TRBV29-1, the J gene TRBJ2-1, with 14 positions matching TRBD2. This CDR3 is built from 14 residues. Germline V gene data show CDR1 as SQVTM and CDR2 as ANQGSEA. The ends lost 7 bases at V and 10 bases at J; junction bases unmatched: 9. The CDR3: CSGRTSGGPREQFF. In DNA, the CDR3 is TGCAGCGGTAGGACTAGCGGGGGGCCTAGAGAGCAGTTCTTC.

Here the CDR3 reads CASSLDRGRGNEQFF. CDR3 coding DNA: TGTGCCAGCAGCTTAGACAGGGGCAGAGGGAATGAGCAGTTCTTC. The V and J genes are TRBV7-6 and TRBJ2-1; 7 bases line up with TRBD1. J lost 7 bases, V lost 1 base, and 7 bases had no gene match. Germline CDR1 reads SGHVS; CDR2 reads FNYEAQ. This CDR3 region has 15 residues.

The chain has TRBV7-2 and TRBJ1-1; D is ambiguous. The CDR3 is made up of 15 amino acids. V was pared by 3 bases and J by 4 bases, with 15 bases between. From germline, CDR1 is SGHTA and CDR2 FQGNSA. The DNA of the CDR3 is TGTGCCAGCAGCTTCCGGGCCCTTCGGAGCACTGAAGCTTTCTTT. Translation: CASSFRALRSTEAFF.

The chain combines TRBV12-3 or TRBV12-4 with TRBJ1-1; D ambiguous. The CDR3 sequence is 13 residues long. The V and J ends lost 6 bases and 1 base respectively, with 9 bases between them. The CDR3 DNA reads TGTGCCAGCAGCTTTCTCCGGAACACTGAAGCTTTCTTT. This codes for CASSFLRNTEAFF.

Worth noting for this clonotype: A read error is possible here, since a much larger clone lies one base away. The rearrangement joins TRBV7-9 to TRBJ2-7; no firm D call. The CDR3 is 13 residues long. The germline V and J ends were trimmed by 5 bases and 0 bases, with 8 bases remaining between them. CDR1 and CDR2 (germline): SEHNR, FQNEAQ (reference sequence). This CDR3 is CASSVVNSYEQYF. For the CDR3, the DNA is TGTGCCAGCAGCGTAGTGAACTCCTACGAGCAGTACTTC.

The chain joins TRBV9 to TRBJ2-3; TRBD2 agrees at 8 bases. The CDR3 extends over 16 amino acids. Germline V CDR1 and CDR2: SGDLS, YYNGEE. V lost 4 bases and J lost 6; bases outside the gene matches: 13. DNA of the CDR3: TGTGCCAGCAGCCCAGACTCGGGGGGGCCTGGGGATACGCAGTATTTT. This sequence encodes CASSPDSGGPGDTQYF.

V is TRBV29-1 and J is TRBJ2-7; either TRBD1 or TRBD2 may supply D (5 bases each). The V and J ends lost 7 bases and 6 bases respectively, with 16 bases between them. Germline CDR1 reads SQVTM; CDR2 reads ANQGSEA. The CDR3 is 12 residues long. The chain's CDR3 is CSARGDPLEQYF. The CDR3 region has the DNA TGCAGCGCCAGAGGGGACCCTCTCGAGCAGTACTTC.

This clonotype was counted a single time. The gene calls are TRBV10-3 and TRBJ2-3; D not resolved. The CDR3 loop spans 16 amino acids. Per germline, CDR1 ENHRY and CDR2 SYGVKD. V dropped 4 bases and J dropped 0 bases, with 14 bases sitting between them. CDR3 DNA: TGTGCCATCAGTGGCTATAGAGGCCTAAGCACAGATACGCAGTATTTT. The encoded protein is CAISGYRGLSTDTQYF.

This clonotype was seen many times. The chain couples TRBV6-5 to TRBJ2-5; D may be TRBD1 (5 bases). Deletions cut 1 base from V and 5 bases from J, with 8 bases between. Germline V lookup: CDR1 MNHEY, CDR2 SVGAGI. This CDR3 region has 13 residues. The CDR3 nucleotides are TGTGCCAGCAGTTACTTTTCAGGGGAGACCCAGTACTTC. This codes for CASSYFSGETQYF.

This clonotype was recorded only once. The gene calls are TRBV6-2 or TRBV6-3 and TRBJ1-6; 7 bases agree with TRBD1. This CDR3 spans 16 amino acids. Germline V gene sequence: CDR1 MNHEY, CDR2 SVGEGT. The V and J ends lost 0 bases and 7 bases, in that order; junction bases with no gene match: 6. The CDR3 region is CASSYSGQFENSPLHF. DNA of the CDR3: TGTGCCAGCAGTTACTCGGGACAGTTTGAGAATTCACCCCTCCACTTT.

This clonotype was observed a handful of times. The chain uses TRBV20-1 and TRBJ2-3; tentatively, D is TRBD2 (6 bases). The V gene lost 6 bases and the J gene lost 4 bases, with 17 bases spanning the gap. This CDR3 has 14 residues. The germline V gene encodes CDR1 DFQATT and CDR2 SNEGSKA (reference sequence). CDR3 in amino acids: CSAHTSLVSDTQYF. Here the CDR3 DNA reads TGCAGTGCCCATACTAGCTTGGTCTCAGATACGCAGTATTTT.

The chain has TRBV24-1 and TRBJ2-5; TRBD1 matches at 8 bases. The CDR3 is made up of 14 amino acids. Germline trimming cut 4 bases from V and 5 bases from J; bases unmatched to any gene: 5. In germline, CDR1 is KGHDR, CDR2 SFDVKD. DNA of the CDR3: TGTGCCACCAGTGAGCCGGGACAGGAGGAGACCCAGTACTTC. It encodes CATSEPGQEETQYF.

This chain joins TRBV5-1 and TRBJ2-7, with 9 bases identical to TRBD1. The CDR3 loop spans 15 amino acids. The germline V gene encodes CDR1 SGHRS and CDR2 YFSETQ. V was clipped by 2 bases and J by 4 bases; unmatched bases: 7. The CDR3 DNA follows: TGCGCCAGCAGCTTTACGGGACAGGGTTTTTACGAGCAGTACTTC. The encoded protein is CASSFTGQGFYEQYF.

In this sample, this clonotype turned up a few times. V and J are TRBV6-1 and TRBJ2-5; 10 nucleotides match TRBD1. Trimming took 5 bases from V and 1 from J; bases not matched to a gene: 7. The CDR3 totals 16 residues. From germline, CDR1 is MNHNS and CDR2 SASEGT. CDR3 coding DNA: TGTGCCAGCAGTCTCTCCGGGACAGGGGCCCAAGAGACCCAGTACTTC. This translates into CASSLSGTGAQETQYF.

The chain joins TRBV5-1 to TRBJ2-7; D is perhaps TRBD1 (5 bases). V lost 3 bases to trimming and J lost 6 bases, with 16 bases between them. Germline V gene sequence: CDR1 SGHRS, CDR2 YFSETQ. The CDR3 sequence is 14 residues long. CDR3 protein: CASSSGPGISEQYF. CDR3 nucleotides: TGCGCCAGCAGCTCCGGACCAGGGATATCCGAGCAGTACTTC.